This TCR beta chain was observed in a study of blood T cell repertoires in COVID-19. TCRdb's table, derived via immunoSEQ multiplex PCR, lists solely in-frame clones and lacks some. The sample consists of 70,000 to 100,000 clones, roughly four fifths of them appearing once. The CDR3 is 15 residues long. Germline assignment: CDR1 SGHRS and CDR2 YFSETQ. With 0 bases clipped from V and 8 bases from J, the junction kept 3 bases outside the gene matches. Sequences were obtained from peripheral blood. The rearrangement joins TRBV5-1 to TRBJ1-6, with TRBD1 matching 9 bases. The sequence derives from a man in his fifties or sixties with active or convalescent COVID-19. The DNA for the CDR3 is TGCGCCAGCAGCTTGGAGGGACAGGGCGATTCACCCCTCCACTTT. Amino acids: CASSLEGQGDSPLHF.